This paragraph reports one TCR beta chain. What it recognizes is unknown. This specimen comes from a study of post-analysis software for immune sequencing data. The study's findings and limits: Diversity measured as normalized Chao1 was significantly lower in multiple sclerosis patients than in controls. Compared with controls, patients had more of five or six TRBV segments, including TRBV5-6, TRBV5-1 and TRBV20-1. F measure showed strong co-clustering of same-batch samples.

Unique molecular identifiers tagged the TCR beta cDNA libraries. The yield from about 1 to 10 million T cells was about 500,000 cDNA molecules in total. TCRdb processed the PCR reads anew with MiXCR; each CDR3 protein has one entry. This sample yields around 710,000 distinct CDR3 sequences, of which roughly 50% are seen a single time; approximately 5% belongs to the top ten. The CDR3 is 20 residues long. Germline V gene data show CDR1 as DFQATT and CDR2 as SNEGSKA (reference sequence). V was trimmed by 6 bases and J by 2 bases, leaving 35 bases between them. Specimen: blood. The V gene is TRBV20-1, the J gene TRBJ2-7; possibly TRBD1 or TRBD2 for D (5 bases each). This receptor was taken from a girl aged 5-17 years with multiple sclerosis. The CDR3 spells CSAQLGALGEPIPETYEQYF. The CDR3 DNA sequence: TGCAGTGCCCAACTCGGGGCCCTCGGAGAGCCCATCCCCGAAACCTACGAGCAGTACTTC.